These 24 T cell receptor beta chains were all obtained from the same sample, sequenced in a study of cytomegalovirus exposure and HLA in healthy donors. PCR used 60 Vbeta primers and 13 Jbeta primers. Sequencing was performed with immunoSEQ multiplex PCR; in TCRdb, only in-frame clones are kept and a portion is missing. The profile shows approximately 160,000 clones, around 79% of them singletons. Specimen: PBMCs. Receptors originate from a male donor in good health and CMV-seronegative.

V is TRBV25-1 and J is TRBJ2-1, with 7 bases fitting TRBD1. CDR3 length: 13 amino acids. Trimming cost V 6 bases and J 5 bases; bases outside gene matches: 4. Germline CDR1 and CDR2: MGHDK and SYGVNS. CDR3 bases: TGTGCCAGCAGGAGGGGGCACAACAATGAGCAGTTCTTC. Amino acid sequence: CASRRGHNNEQFF.

This clone was seen only a few times. The CDR3 DNA sequence: TGTGCCAGCAGCTCAAACAAGCGGGCAGCCTACAATGAGCAGTTCTTC. Translating it yields CASSSNKRAAYNEQFF. The chain uses TRBV7-3 and TRBJ2-1; maybe TRBD2 (6 bases). The CDR3 runs to 16 residues. Looked up from germline, CDR1 is SGHTA and CDR2 is FQGTGA. The germline V and J ends were trimmed by 4 bases and 2 bases, with 15 bases remaining between them.

The chain uses TRBV7-2 and TRBJ1-2, with D tentatively TRBD1 (6 bases). CDR3 length equals 14 residues. Trimming took off 1 base at V and 7 bases at J, with 13 bases between the two ends. Germline CDR1 is SGHTA and CDR2 is FQGNSA. CDR3 residues: CASSLEGGKGGYTF. CDR3 DNA: TGTGCCAGCAGCTTAGAGGGGGGGAAGGGTGGCTACACCTTC. Variable domain in full (rest from reference TRBV7-2 and TRBJ1-2): GAGVSQSPSNKVTEKGKDVELRCDPISGHTALYWYRQSLGQGLEFLIYFQGNSAPDKSGLPSDRFSAERTGGSVSTLTIQRTQQEDSAVYLCASSLEGGKGGYTFGSGTRLTVV.

This chain connects TRBV7-2 to TRBJ1-4, with 7 nucleotides matching TRBD1. J was trimmed by 7 bases and V by 6 bases; bases with no gene match: 8. CDR3 size: 14 residues. Germline V gives CDR1 SGHTA, CDR2 FQGNSA. This CDR3 is CASRTQTGSEKLFF. CDR3 DNA: TGTGCCAGCAGGACCCAGACAGGGAGTGAAAAACTGTTTTTT.

The chain combines TRBV5-5 with TRBJ2-3; 9 bases agree with TRBD2. The J segment lost 10 bases and the V segment lost 6 bases, leaving 21 bases of the junction unmatched. Germline V CDR1 and CDR2: SGHKS, YYEKEE (reference sequence). The CDR3 loop spans 17 amino acids. CDR3 sequence: CASTPGGGAPHFVAQYF. The CDR3, as DNA: TGTGCCAGCACCCCGGGCGGGGGGGCCCCCCACTTTGTGGCGCAGTATTTT.

V usage is TRBV30 and J usage is TRBJ2-1; the D gene is possibly TRBD2 (6 bases). V was trimmed by 8 bases and J by 7 bases, leaving 21 bases between them. CDR3 length: 14 amino acids. Germline lookup yields CDR1 GTSNPN and CDR2 SVGIG (reference sequence). The CDR3 DNA follows: TGTGCCGCCACCTCATCGGGGAGCGGGAATGAGCAGTTCTTC. It translates to CAATSSGSGNEQFF.

The chain joins TRBV5-1 to TRBJ2-1, with TRBD1 matching 7 bases. This CDR3 has 15 residues. Germline V gene lookup returns CDR1 SGHRS and CDR2 YFSETQ. After removal of 4 bases from V and 7 bases from J, the junction contained 11 bases not matched to a gene. The CDR3 nucleotides are TGCGCCAGCAGCCTCGACAGGGTGCGTCGGAATGAGCAGTTCTTC. Amino acid sequence: CASSLDRVRRNEQFF.

V is TRBV6-4 and J is TRBJ2-1; D is possibly TRBD1 (6 bases). Germline V lookup: CDR1 MRHNA, CDR2 SNTAGT. Trimming removed 2 bases from V and 5 bases from J, with 16 bases in between. This CDR3 region has 16 residues. CDR3 sequence: CASSDPLPTGNNEQFF. DNA for the CDR3: TGTGCCAGCAGTGACCCTCTGCCAACAGGGAACAATGAGCAGTTCTTC.

The chain couples TRBV5-4 to TRBJ2-1; D is possibly TRBD2 (6 bases). Trimming removed 0 bases from V and 3 bases from J, with 16 bases in between. CDR3 length: 17 amino acids. Germline loops: CDR1 SGHNT, CDR2 YYREEE (reference sequence). The CDR3 bases are TGTGCCAGCAGCTTGGGAGGCGGGTCTAGCGACTACAATGAGCAGTTCTTC. Protein sequence: CASSLGGGSSDYNEQFF.

In this sample, this clone turned up once. The chain is built from TRBV19 and TRBJ2-3; unclear D gene. This CDR3 comprises 14 residues. Trimming removed 6 bases from V and 2 bases from J, with 12 bases in between. Germline V gene lookup returns CDR1 LNHDA and CDR2 SQIVND (reference sequence). The DNA of the CDR3 is TGTGCCAGTAGCCGACAAAGCTTCACAGATACGCAGTATTTT. Its translation: CASSRQSFTDTQYF.

V usage is TRBV6-4 and J usage is TRBJ2-1; 11 bases are shared with TRBD2. J was trimmed by 10 bases and V by 1 base; bases with no gene match: 6. The CDR3 loop spans 15 amino acids. CDR1 and CDR2 (germline): MRHNA, SNTAGT. CDR3 bases: TGTGCCAGCAGTGACTTAGCGGGGGGGTTTAAGGAGCAGTTCTTC. It yields the protein CASSDLAGGFKEQFF.

The chain combines TRBV7-2 with TRBJ1-2; the match to TRBD1 covers 7 bases. The V segment lost 1 base and the J segment 4 bases; nucleotides outside the gene matches: 3. This CDR3 comprises 14 residues. Looked up from germline, CDR1 is SGHTA and CDR2 is FQGNSA. The CDR3, as DNA: TGTGCCAGCAGCTTAGGGGACAGTTTCTATGGCTACACCTTC. It codes for CASSLGDSFYGYTF.

The genes are TRBV23-1 and TRBJ2-3; TRBD2 is a possible D gene (5 bases). TRBV23-1 carries the ORF label, with uncertain function. This CDR3 is built from 16 residues. Trimming left V 2 bases short and J 4 bases short, with 16 bases between. This CDR3 reads CASSQIPFGSPDTQYF. CDR3 nucleotide sequence: TGCGCCAGCAGTCAAATCCCCTTTGGGAGTCCAGATACGCAGTATTTT.

In its sample, this clone was seen once. The V gene is TRBV6-1, the J gene TRBJ2-7, with D perhaps TRBD1 (6 bases). CDR1 is MNHNS, CDR2 SASEGT, per germline. CDR3 length equals 15 residues. Trimming took off 0 bases at V and 2 bases at J, with 11 bases between the two ends. The CDR3 nucleotides are TGTGCCAGCAGTGAAGCTTGGACAGCCACCTACGAGCAGTACTTC. Translation gives CASSEAWTATYEQYF.

The CDR3, as DNA: TGTGCCAGCAGTTACGGGGGGACAGGGGTCGACCAGCATTTT. The encoded protein is CASSYGGTGVDQHF. This rearrangement joins TRBV6-6 to TRBJ1-5; TRBD1 agrees at 10 bases. Germline loops: CDR1 MNHNY, CDR2 SVGAGI (reference sequence). Trimming cost V 2 bases and J 12 bases; bases outside gene matches: 7. The CDR3 totals 14 residues.

This sequence joins TRBV18 and TRBJ2-7, with 8 bases that match TRBD1. The V segment lost 6 bases and the J segment 7 bases; nucleotides outside the gene matches: 8. Per the germline V gene, CDR1 is KGHSH and CDR2 is LQKENI. This CDR3 has 13 residues. The CDR3 DNA sequence: TGTGCCAGCTCCCTTGGACAGGGTAGTGAGCAGTACTTC. This encodes CASSLGQGSEQYF.

CDR3: CASSPDPARTEAFF. The CDR3 coding sequence is TGTGCCAGCAGCCCAGATCCCGCGAGGACTGAAGCTTTCTTT. The chain uses TRBV7-3 and TRBJ1-1; D is unresolved. The germline V and J ends were trimmed by 5 bases and 5 bases, with 15 bases remaining between them. The CDR3 extends over 14 amino acids. The V gene's germline CDR1 is SGHTA and CDR2 FQGTGA.

The table lists this clone with a few counts. The genes are TRBV7-2 and TRBJ2-7, with 7 positions matching TRBD1. Trimming took 5 bases from V and 2 from J; bases not matched to a gene: 6. Germline loops: CDR1 SGHTA, CDR2 FQGNSA. The CDR3 is 14 residues long. For the CDR3, the DNA is TGTGCCAGCAGCCCGGGACAGAAAACCTACGAGCAGTACTTC. Translating gives CASSPGQKTYEQYF.

About this clone itself: No conserved phenylalanine or tryptophan ends this CDR3, so it is likely a read error. The chain joins TRBV30 to TRBJ2-7, with D possibly TRBD1 on 5 matching bases. V lost 0 bases, J lost 1 base, and 16 bases lay in between. Germline CDR1 reads GTSNPN; CDR2 reads SVGIG (reference sequence). The CDR3 sequence is 16 residues long. CDR3 nucleotides: TGTGCCTGGAGTGTGGTTTTCGGAAGGGGTTCCTACGAGCAGTACCTC. This encodes CAWSVVFGRGSYEQYL.

J is TRBJ1-1 and V is TRBV30, with D maybe TRBD1 (6 bases). Germline CDR1 reads GTSNPN; CDR2 reads SVGIG (reference sequence). The CDR3 sequence is 15 residues long. V shed 5 bases and J shed 4 bases, with 20 bases lying between them. The CDR3 DNA reads as TGTGCCTGGGGTCTTCCTAGGGGGGGGATCACTGAAGCTTTCTTT. As protein: CAWGLPRGGITEAFF.

The J gene is TRBJ2-7, the V gene TRBV5-6; tentative D call: TRBD2 (7 bases). In germline, CDR1 is SGHDT, CDR2 YYEEEE. Trimming pared 2 bases from V and 5 bases from J, leaving 17 bases between. The length of the CDR3 is 15 residues. This chain's CDR3 is CASSFRGGATHEQYF. The CDR3 DNA is TGTGCCAGCAGCTTTAGGGGGGGGGCCACCCACGAGCAGTACTTC.

The CDR3 reads CASSLGLAWGNTEAFF. DNA for the CDR3: TGTGCCAGCAGTCTAGGACTGGCGTGGGGGAACACTGAAGCTTTCTTT. The rearrangement links TRBV27 to TRBJ1-1; D remains ambiguous. CDR3 length: 16 residues. The V gene lost 5 bases and the J gene lost 1 base, with 17 bases spanning the gap. From germline, CDR1 is MNHEY and CDR2 SMNVEV (reference sequence).

The chain couples TRBV29-1 to TRBJ1-1; D ambiguous. This CDR3 has 12 residues. Trimming left V 4 bases short and J 1 base short, with 7 bases between. The germline V gene encodes CDR1 SQVTM and CDR2 ANQGSEA. The DNA of the CDR3 is TGCAGCGTTGGACGGAGGAACACTGAAGCTTTCTTT. Translating gives CSVGRRNTEAFF. The whole variable domain, remainder taken from reference TRBV29-1 and TRBJ1-1, is SAVISQKPSRDICQRGTSLTIQCQVDSQVTMMFWYRQQPGQSLTLIATANQGSEATYESGFVIDKFPISRPNLTFSTLTVSNMSPEDSSIYLCSVGRRNTEAFFGQGTRLTVV.

In its sample, this clone was seen a few times. The rearrangement joins TRBV19 to TRBJ2-7; D is unclear. Germline values: CDR1 LNHDA, CDR2 SQIVND (reference sequence). The length of the CDR3 is 13 residues. V dropped 3 bases and J dropped 2 bases, with 8 bases sitting between them. CDR3 sequence reads: CASSIEHPYEQYF. The CDR3 DNA reads TGTGCCAGTAGTATCGAACACCCCTACGAGCAGTACTTC. Drawing the rest from reference TRBV19 and TRBJ2-7, the complete variable domain is DGGITQSPKYLFRKEGQNVTLSCEQNLNHDAMYWYRQDPGQGLRLIYYSQIVNDFQKGDIAEGYSVSREKKESFPLTVTSAQKNPTAFYLCASSIEHPYEQYFGPGTRLTVT.